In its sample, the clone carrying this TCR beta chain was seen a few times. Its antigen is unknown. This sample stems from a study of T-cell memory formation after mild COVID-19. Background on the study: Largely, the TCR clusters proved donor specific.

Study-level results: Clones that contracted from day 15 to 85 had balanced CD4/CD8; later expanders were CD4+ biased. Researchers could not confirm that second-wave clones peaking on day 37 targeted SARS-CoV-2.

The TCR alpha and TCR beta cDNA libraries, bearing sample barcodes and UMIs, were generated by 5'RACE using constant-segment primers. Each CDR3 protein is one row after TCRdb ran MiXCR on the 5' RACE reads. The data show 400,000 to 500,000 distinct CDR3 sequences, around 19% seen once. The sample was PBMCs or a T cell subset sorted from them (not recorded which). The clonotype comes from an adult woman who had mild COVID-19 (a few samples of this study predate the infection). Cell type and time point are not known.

The CDR3 loop reads CASSYPGLALNTGELFF. CDR3 coding DNA: TGTGCCAGCAGTTATCCGGGACTAGCATTGAACACCGGGGAGCTGTTTTTT. The V call is TRBV6-2 or TRBV6-3, the J call TRBJ2-2; the match to TRBD2 covers 9 bases. The trim removed 3 bases at V and 1 base at J, leaving 6 bases unmatched. The CDR3 contains 17 residues. Looked up from germline, CDR1 is MNHEY and CDR2 is SVGEGT.